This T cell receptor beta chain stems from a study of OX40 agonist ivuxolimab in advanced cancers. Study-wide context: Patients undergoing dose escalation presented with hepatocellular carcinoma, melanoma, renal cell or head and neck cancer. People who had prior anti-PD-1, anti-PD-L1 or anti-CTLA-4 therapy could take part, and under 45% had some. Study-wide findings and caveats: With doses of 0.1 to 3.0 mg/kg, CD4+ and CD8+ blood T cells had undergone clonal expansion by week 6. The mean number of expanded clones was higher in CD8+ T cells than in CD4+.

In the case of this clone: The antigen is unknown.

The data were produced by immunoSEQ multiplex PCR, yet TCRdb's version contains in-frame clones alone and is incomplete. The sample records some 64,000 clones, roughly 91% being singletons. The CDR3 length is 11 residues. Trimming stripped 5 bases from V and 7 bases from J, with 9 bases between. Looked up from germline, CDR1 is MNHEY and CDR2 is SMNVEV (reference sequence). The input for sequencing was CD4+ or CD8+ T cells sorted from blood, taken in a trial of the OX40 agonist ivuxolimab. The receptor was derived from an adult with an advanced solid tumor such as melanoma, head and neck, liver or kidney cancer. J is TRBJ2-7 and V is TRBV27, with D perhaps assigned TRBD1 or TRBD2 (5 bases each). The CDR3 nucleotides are TGTGCCAGCAGTCAATGGGGGGAGCAGTACTTC. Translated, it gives CASSQWGEQYF.